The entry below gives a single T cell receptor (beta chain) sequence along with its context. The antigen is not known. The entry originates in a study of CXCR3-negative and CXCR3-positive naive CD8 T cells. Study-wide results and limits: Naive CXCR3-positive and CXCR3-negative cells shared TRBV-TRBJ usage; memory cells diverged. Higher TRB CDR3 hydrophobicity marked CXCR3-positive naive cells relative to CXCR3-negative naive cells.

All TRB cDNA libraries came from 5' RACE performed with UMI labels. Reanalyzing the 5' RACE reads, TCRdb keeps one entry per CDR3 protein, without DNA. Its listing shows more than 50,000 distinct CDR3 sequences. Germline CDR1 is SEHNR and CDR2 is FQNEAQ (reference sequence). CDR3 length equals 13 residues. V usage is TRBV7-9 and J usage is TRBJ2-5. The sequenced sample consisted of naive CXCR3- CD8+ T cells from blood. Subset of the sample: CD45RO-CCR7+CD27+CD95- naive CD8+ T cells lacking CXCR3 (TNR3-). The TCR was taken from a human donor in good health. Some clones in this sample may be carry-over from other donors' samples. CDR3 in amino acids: CASSLIQQETQYF. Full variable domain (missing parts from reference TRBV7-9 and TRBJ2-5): DTGVSQNPRHKITKRGQNVTFRCDPISEHNRLYWYRQTLGQGPEFLTYFQNEAQLEKSRLLSDRFSAERPKGSFSTLEIQRTEQGDSAMYLCASSLIQQETQYFGPGTRLLVL.